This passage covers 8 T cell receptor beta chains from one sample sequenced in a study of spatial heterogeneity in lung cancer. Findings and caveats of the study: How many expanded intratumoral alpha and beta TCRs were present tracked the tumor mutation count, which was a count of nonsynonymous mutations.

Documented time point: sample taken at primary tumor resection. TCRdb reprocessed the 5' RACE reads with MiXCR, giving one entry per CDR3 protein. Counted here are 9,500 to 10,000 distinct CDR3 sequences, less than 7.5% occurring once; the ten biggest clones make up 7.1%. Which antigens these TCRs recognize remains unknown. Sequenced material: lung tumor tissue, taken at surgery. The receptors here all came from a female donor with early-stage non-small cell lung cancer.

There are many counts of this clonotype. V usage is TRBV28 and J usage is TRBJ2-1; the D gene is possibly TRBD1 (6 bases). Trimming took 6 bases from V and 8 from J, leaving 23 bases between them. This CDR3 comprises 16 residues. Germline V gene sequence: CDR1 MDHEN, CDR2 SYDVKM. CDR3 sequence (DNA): TGTGCCAGCAGCTCACCGAACAGGGTGGGTGTTGATGAGCAGTTCTTC. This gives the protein CASSSPNRVGVDEQFF.

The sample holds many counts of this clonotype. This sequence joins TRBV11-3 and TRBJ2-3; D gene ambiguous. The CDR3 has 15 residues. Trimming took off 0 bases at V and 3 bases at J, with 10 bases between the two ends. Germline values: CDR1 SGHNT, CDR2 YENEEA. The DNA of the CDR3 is TGTGCCAGCAGCTTAGATGGGGTCCTAACAGATACGCAGTATTTT. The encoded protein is CASSLDGVLTDTQYF. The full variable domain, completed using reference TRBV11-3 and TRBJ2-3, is EAGVVQSPRYKIIEKKQPVAFWCNPISGHNTLYWYLQNLGQGPELLIRYENEEAVDDSQLPKDRFSAERLKGVDSTLKIQPAELGDSAVYLCASSLDGVLTDTQYFGPGTRLTVL.

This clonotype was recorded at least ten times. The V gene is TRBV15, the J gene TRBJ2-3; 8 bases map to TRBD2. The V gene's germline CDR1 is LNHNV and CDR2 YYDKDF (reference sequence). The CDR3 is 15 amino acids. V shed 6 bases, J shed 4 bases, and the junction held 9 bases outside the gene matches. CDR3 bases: TGTGCCACCAGACCGAGCGGGAGAGGCTCAGATACGCAGTATTTT. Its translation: CATRPSGRGSDTQYF. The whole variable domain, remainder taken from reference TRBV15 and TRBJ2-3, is DAMVIQNPRYQVTQFGKPVTLSCSQTLNHNVMYWYQQKSSQAPKLLFHYYDKDFNNEADTPDNFQSRRPNTSFCFLDIRSPGLGDTAMYLCATRPSGRGSDTQYFGPGTRLTVL.

Here the CDR3 reads CASSRVGTEAFF. DNA for the CDR3: TGCGCCAGCAGCCGGGTGGGTACTGAAGCTTTCTTT. The chain employs TRBV5-1 and TRBJ1-1, with D unclear. V lost 4 bases and J 5 bases, leaving 9 bases between the germline ends. The CDR3 is 12 residues long. Germline CDR1 SGHRS, CDR2 YFSETQ.

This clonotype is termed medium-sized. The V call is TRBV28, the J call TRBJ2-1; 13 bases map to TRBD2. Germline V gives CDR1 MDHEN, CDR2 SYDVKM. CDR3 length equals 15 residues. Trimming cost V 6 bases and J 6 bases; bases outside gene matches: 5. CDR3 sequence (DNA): TGTGCCAGCAGGCAACTAGCGGGAGGGCGCAATGAGCAGTTCTTC. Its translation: CASRQLAGGRNEQFF. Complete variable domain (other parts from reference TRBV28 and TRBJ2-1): DVKVTQSSRYLVKRTGEKVFLECVQDMDHENMFWYRQDPGLGLRLIYFSYDVKMKEKGDIPEGYSVSREKKERFSLILESASTNQTSMYLCASRQLAGGRNEQFFGPGTRLTVL.

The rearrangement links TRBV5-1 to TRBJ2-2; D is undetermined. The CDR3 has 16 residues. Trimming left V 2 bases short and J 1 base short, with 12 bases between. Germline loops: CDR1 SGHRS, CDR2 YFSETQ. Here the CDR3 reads CASSFNAALNTGELFF. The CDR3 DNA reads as TGCGCCAGCAGCTTCAACGCAGCGCTGAACACCGGGGAGCTGTTTTTT.

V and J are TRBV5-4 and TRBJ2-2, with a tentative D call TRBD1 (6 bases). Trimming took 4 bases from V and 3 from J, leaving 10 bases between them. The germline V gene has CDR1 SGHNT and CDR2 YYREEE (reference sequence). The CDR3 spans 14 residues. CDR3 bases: TGTGCCAGCAGCCTGGGACAAGACACCGGGGAGCTGTTTTTT. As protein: CASSLGQDTGELFF.

CDR3 protein: CASSQNNSPLHF. In nucleotides, the CDR3 is TGTGCCAGCAGCCAGAATAATTCACCCCTCCACTTT. This chain joins TRBV13 and TRBJ1-6, with unresolved D. Germline assignment: CDR1 PRHDT and CDR2 FYEKMQ (reference sequence). Trimming took 5 bases from V and 5 from J, leaving 4 bases between them. This CDR3 spans 12 amino acids. The full variable domain, completed using reference TRBV13 and TRBJ1-6, is AAGVIQSPRHLIKEKRETATLKCYPIPRHDTVYWYQQGPGQDPQFLISFYEKMQSDKGSIPDRFSAQQFSDYHSELNMSSLELGDSALYFCASSQNNSPLHFGNGTRLTVT.